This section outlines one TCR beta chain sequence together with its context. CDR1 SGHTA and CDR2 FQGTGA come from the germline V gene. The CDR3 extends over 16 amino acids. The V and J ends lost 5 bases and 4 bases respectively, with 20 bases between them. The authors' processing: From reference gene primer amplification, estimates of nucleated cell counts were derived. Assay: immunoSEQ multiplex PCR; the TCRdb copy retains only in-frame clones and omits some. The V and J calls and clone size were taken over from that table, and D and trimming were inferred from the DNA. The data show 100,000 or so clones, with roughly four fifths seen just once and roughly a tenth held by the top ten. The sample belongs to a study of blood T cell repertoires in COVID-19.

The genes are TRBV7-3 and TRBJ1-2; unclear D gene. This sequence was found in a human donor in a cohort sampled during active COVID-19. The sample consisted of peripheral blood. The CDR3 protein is CASSTPAQVLSYGYTF. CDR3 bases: TGTGCCAGCAGCACCCCGGCCCAGGTACTCAGCTATGGCTACACCTTC.